The 26 T cell receptor beta chains below all came from one sample that was sequenced in a study of shared clonotypes between healthy human individuals. Profiled with immunoSEQ multiplex PCR; TCRdb holds only in-frame clones, not every one. The sample includes 2 million to 2.5 million clones, approximately 95% of them seen just once. The sequenced sample was naive CD4+ T cells sorted from blood. The subset: CD45RA+ positively selected. The origin of the receptors is a young man in good health.

Note on this clone: Other DNA sequences in this specimen translate into the identical CDR3. The CDR3 DNA is TGTGCCAGCAGGACGGCTAACTATGGCTACACCTTC. Its translation is CASRTANYGYTF. The V gene is TRBV28, the J gene TRBJ1-2; D remains unclear. Deletions cut 6 bases from V and 0 bases from J, with 5 bases between. The germline CDR1 and CDR2 sequences are MDHEN and SYDVKM. CDR3 length equals 12 residues.

The CDR3 is CASRFDRGPYGYTF. The CDR3 nucleotides read TGTGCCAGCAGATTCGACAGGGGGCCCTATGGCTACACCTTC. The chain has TRBV6-5 and TRBJ1-2; the match to TRBD1 covers 10 bases. The germline V gene has CDR1 MNHEY and CDR2 SVGAGI. Trimming at V came to 6 bases and at J to 4 bases, leaving 5 bases not matched to a gene. The CDR3 consists of 14 residues.

The chain couples TRBV6-1 to TRBJ1-5; D is ambiguous. Germline V CDR1 and CDR2: MNHNS, SASEGT. This CDR3 region has 16 residues. Trimming took off 1 base at V and 3 bases at J, with 13 bases between the two ends. The DNA of the CDR3 is TGTGCCAGCAGTGAAGATAGGGCAGTTTCCAATCAGCCCCAGCATTTT. Translation: CASSEDRAVSNQPQHF.

This clone has only one observation. The chain couples TRBV27 to TRBJ2-3, with no clear D. V dropped 7 bases and J dropped 1 base, with 9 bases sitting between them. CDR3 length equals 13 residues. Looked up from germline, CDR1 is MNHEY and CDR2 is SMNVEV (reference sequence). The CDR3 DNA reads TGTGCCAGCATGCTATCTGGCACAGATACGCAGTATTTT. This codes for CASMLSGTDTQYF.

This chain connects TRBV4-1 to TRBJ1-5, with D tentatively TRBD1 (6 bases). Germline CDR1 MGHRA, CDR2 YSYEKL. The ends were cut back, 6 bases at V and 7 bases at J, with 16 bases in the middle. The CDR3 runs to 14 residues. The CDR3 DNA is TGCGCCAGCAGTCTACAGGGACTGGAGCAGCCCCAGCATTTT. It yields the protein CASSLQGLEQPQHF.

The chain uses TRBV7-2 and TRBJ2-6; maybe TRBD1 (6 bases). The CDR3 runs 19 residues. Germline V gene lookup returns CDR1 SGHTA and CDR2 FQGNSA. Trimming took off 4 bases at V and 1 base at J, with 20 bases between the two ends. Written as DNA, the CDR3 is TGTGCCAGCAGCTCTAGCCCCAGGGGCGCGCAATCTGGGGCCAACGTCCTGACTTTC. It encodes CASSSSPRGAQSGANVLTF.

Points on this clone: Additional DNA sequences in this sample encode the identical CDR3. The chain recombines TRBV18 with TRBJ1-4; D is uncertain. V lost 6 bases and J 0 bases, leaving 8 bases between the germline ends. Looked up from germline, CDR1 is KGHSH and CDR2 is LQKENI. The CDR3 runs 14 residues. The CDR3 sequence: CASSPGATNEKLFF. CDR3 bases: TGTGCCAGCTCCCCGGGAGCAACTAATGAAAAACTGTTTTTT.

The genes are TRBV9 and TRBJ2-5; 9 positions agree with TRBD1. The CDR3 sequence is 17 residues long. The J segment lost 5 bases and the V segment lost 4 bases, leaving 15 bases of the junction unmatched. CDR1 and CDR2 from the germline V gene are SGDLS and YYNGEE. The CDR3 nucleotides are TGTGCCAGCAGCCGAGTGGGGACAGGGTTGCTTTGGGAGACCCAGTACTTC. Its translation: CASSRVGTGLLWETQYF.

This chain joins TRBV7-2 and TRBJ1-2; tentative D call: TRBD1 (5 bases). Germline assignment: CDR1 SGHTA and CDR2 FQGNSA. Trimming took 7 bases from V and 9 from J, leaving 21 bases between them. The CDR3 sequence is 14 residues long. The DNA for the CDR3 is TGTGCCAGCACCTACGAGCGGGGGGGAGGAAGCTACACCTTC. Translation gives CASTYERGGGSYTF.

This clone was detected a few times. Other DNA sequences in the same sample also yield this CDR3. The rearrangement links TRBV30 to TRBJ1-4, with D unclear. The V end was cut by 1 base, the J end by 7 bases, with 7 bases between. Germline loops: CDR1 GTSNPN, CDR2 SVGIG (reference sequence). The CDR3 has 12 amino acids. The chain's CDR3 is CAWSGLGEKLFF. CDR3 bases: TGTGCCTGGAGTGGATTGGGTGAAAAACTGTTTTTT.

Notes on this clone: The sample carries other DNA sequences with the same CDR3. The chain recombines TRBV5-1 with TRBJ1-1, with D possibly TRBD1 on 6 matching bases. Trimming stripped 5 bases from V and 0 bases from J, with 11 bases between. The CDR3 consists of 14 residues. Germline assignment: CDR1 SGHRS and CDR2 YFSETQ. CDR3 residues: CASSVRGLNTEAFF. CDR3 sequence (DNA): TGCGCCAGCAGTGTCAGGGGTCTGAACACTGAAGCTTTCTTT.

This chain uses TRBV11-2 with TRBJ1-5; D unclear. The V end was cut by 1 base, the J end by 4 bases, with 11 bases between. This CDR3 is built from 15 residues. Germline assignment: CDR1 SGHAT and CDR2 FQNNGV. DNA for the CDR3: TGTGCCAGCAGCTTAGGGGATCAAACAAATCAGCCCCAGCATTTT. Translated, it gives CASSLGDQTNQPQHF.

The chain joins TRBV6-1 to TRBJ1-2; no reliable D call. The germline V gene has CDR1 MNHNS and CDR2 SASEGT. This CDR3 is 17 amino acids long. V lost 1 base and J lost 7, with 22 bases in between. The CDR3 spells CASSEGGGVLRRGGYTF. The CDR3 bases are TGTGCCAGCAGTGAAGGAGGTGGAGTTCTCAGGCGGGGTGGCTACACCTTC.

This rearrangement joins TRBV6-1 to TRBJ2-2, with 7 bases aligning to TRBD1. Germline CDR1 and CDR2: MNHNS and SASEGT. The ends lost 8 bases at V and 4 bases at J; junction bases unmatched: 7. The CDR3 is 14 amino acids. The CDR3 protein is CASLKGAGTGELFF. DNA of the CDR3: TGTGCCAGCCTCAAGGGGGCAGGCACCGGGGAGCTGTTTTTT.

On this clone: Within the sample, other DNA sequences also encode this same CDR3. This CDR3 reads CASSLGGRGADTQYF. CDR3 DNA: TGTGCCAGCAGCTTGGGCGGGAGGGGGGCAGATACGCAGTATTTT. The rearrangement joins TRBV7-2 to TRBJ2-3; TRBD2 matches at 9 bases. The V gene's germline CDR1 is SGHTA and CDR2 FQGNSA. V shed 3 bases and J 4 bases; nucleotides not matched to a gene: 5. The CDR3 is 15 amino acids. Full variable domain (missing parts from reference TRBV7-2 and TRBJ2-3): GAGVSQSPSNKVTEKGKDVELRCDPISGHTALYWYRQSLGQGLEFLIYFQGNSAPDKSGLPSDRFSAERTGGSVSTLTIQRTQQEDSAVYLCASSLGGRGADTQYFGPGTRLTVL.

This clone was seen just once. This sequence joins TRBV29-1 and TRBJ2-7; D is ambiguous. CDR1 SQVTM and CDR2 ANQGSEA come from the germline V gene. This CDR3 region has 10 residues. Trimming left V 8 bases short and J 4 bases short, with 9 bases between. The CDR3 loop is CSPGTYEQYF. The CDR3, as DNA: TGCAGCCCCGGTACTTACGAGCAGTACTTC.

The chain joins TRBV5-1 to TRBJ2-1; D remains ambiguous. V lost 4 bases and J lost 12, with 26 bases in between. This CDR3 region has 16 residues. Germline V CDR1 and CDR2: SGHRS, YFSETQ. CDR3 bases: TGCGCCAGCAGCCAGCGTACAGACTCGTCGCTCTCCGGGCAGTTCTTC. Protein sequence: CASSQRTDSSLSGQFF.

This clone appeared once. This chain connects TRBV4-3 to TRBJ2-7; possible D gene TRBD2, 6 bases. The CDR3 runs to 15 residues. Germline loops: CDR1 LGHNA, CDR2 YSLEER. V lost 0 bases and J lost 3, with 12 bases in between. CDR3 region: CASSQEPSAVYEQYF. CDR3 DNA sequence: TGCGCCAGCAGCCAAGAACCTAGCGCGGTCTACGAGCAGTACTTC.

The genes are TRBV10-1 and TRBJ2-1; D not certain. Germline values: CDR1 WNHNN, CDR2 SYGVQD (reference sequence). The germline V and J ends were trimmed by 5 bases and 5 bases, with 13 bases remaining between them. The CDR3 loop spans 14 amino acids. The CDR3 bases are TGCGCCAGCAGTCGTTTTATGGGAAACAATGAGCAGTTCTTC. Translation: CASSRFMGNNEQFF.

Notes on this clone: Different DNA sequences within this sample yield the same CDR3. The rearrangement joins TRBV6-1 to TRBJ1-1; D call uncertain. The V gene's germline CDR1 is MNHNS and CDR2 SASEGT. Trimming took off 0 bases at V and 4 bases at J, with 3 bases between the two ends. The CDR3 is made up of 12 amino acids. CDR3 nucleotides: TGTGCCAGCAGTGAAGCAGGCACTGAAGCTTTCTTT. Its protein product is CASSEAGTEAFF.

This clone has just one count. The V gene is TRBV7-9, the J gene TRBJ1-2, with TRBD1 matching 7 bases. The CDR3 is made up of 16 amino acids. With V trimmed by 2 bases and J by 0 bases, 6 bases remained unmatched. Germline-derived CDR1 and CDR2 are SEHNR and FQNEAQ (reference sequence). The CDR3 protein is CASSLSSDRANYGYTF. The CDR3 coding sequence is TGTGCCAGCAGCTTAAGCTCTGACAGGGCTAACTATGGCTACACCTTC.

The chain uses TRBV6-5 and TRBJ1-4; maybe TRBD1 (5 bases). Germline V lookup: CDR1 MNHEY, CDR2 SVGAGI. Deletions cut 6 bases from V and 5 bases from J, with 13 bases between. The length of the CDR3 is 14 residues. This CDR3 is CASSQDGANEKLFF. The CDR3 DNA sequence: TGTGCCAGCAGCCAAGACGGGGCGAATGAAAAACTGTTTTTT.

The chain links TRBV11-2 to TRBJ2-7; 11 bases align to TRBD2. J gave up 2 bases and V 1 base, and 7 bases lay outside the gene matches. The CDR3 covers 17 residues. Germline-derived CDR1 and CDR2 are SGHAT and FQNNGV. CDR3 protein: CASSLAGLADPAYEQYF. The CDR3 DNA reads TGTGCCAGCAGCTTAGCGGGACTAGCGGACCCCGCCTACGAGCAGTACTTC.

The chain combines TRBV5-4 with TRBJ1-6; 8 bases agree with TRBD1. The germline V gene encodes CDR1 SGHNT and CDR2 YYREEE (reference sequence). The CDR3 has 15 residues. V trimming: 5 bases; J trimming: 7 bases; junction bases outside the gene matches: 8. The CDR3 nucleotides read TGTGCCAGCAGAATGGACAGGGTGGAAAATTCACCCCTCCACTTT. Amino acid sequence: CASRMDRVENSPLHF. Full variable domain (rest looked up from reference TRBV5-4 and TRBJ1-6): ETGVTQSPTHLIKTRGQQVTLRCSSQSGHNTVSWYQQALGQGPQFIFQYYREEENGRGNFPPRFSGLQFPNYSSELNVNALELDDSALYLCASRMDRVENSPLHFGNGTRLTVT.

On this clone: The sample has other DNA sequences that encode this CDR3 too. The CDR3 sequence is CASSSTGVSPYEQYF. As DNA, the CDR3 is TGTGCCAGCAGCTCTACAGGGGTTTCGCCCTACGAGCAGTACTTC. The rearrangement links TRBV5-4 to TRBJ2-7; 7 nucleotides align to TRBD1. Germline CDR1 and CDR2: SGHNT and YYREEE (reference sequence). J gave up 2 bases and V 3 bases, and 8 bases lay outside the gene matches. The CDR3 length is 15 residues. Complete variable domain (other parts from reference TRBV5-4 and TRBJ2-7): ETGVTQSPTHLIKTRGQQVTLRCSSQSGHNTVSWYQQALGQGPQFIFQYYREEENGRGNFPPRFSGLQFPNYSSELNVNALELDDSALYLCASSSTGVSPYEQYFGPGTRLTVT.

This sequence joins TRBV11-3 and TRBJ2-1; TRBD2 is a possible D gene (5 bases). Trimming cost V 6 bases and J 10 bases, with 19 bases left between them. This CDR3 spans 14 amino acids. The germline V gene has CDR1 SGHNT and CDR2 YENEEA. CDR3 region: CASSLQGHSGEQFF. DNA for the CDR3: TGTGCCAGCAGTCTCCAAGGGCATTCGGGGGAGCAGTTCTTC. The entire variable domain, with the rest obtained from reference TRBV11-3 and TRBJ2-1, is as follows: EAGVVQSPRYKIIEKKQPVAFWCNPISGHNTLYWYLQNLGQGPELLIRYENEEAVDDSQLPKDRFSAERLKGVDSTLKIQPAELGDSAVYLCASSLQGHSGEQFFGPGTRLTVL.